What follows are 25 T cell receptor beta chains derived from one specimen sequenced in a study of T cells expressing NK-cell markers. With the 5' RACE reads reprocessed, TCRdb shows one record per CDR3 protein and no DNA. This table holds 500,000 to 600,000 distinct CDR3 sequences. The sequencing input was blood T cells: a sorted CD56 or NKG2C T cell subset, CD4+ or CD8+ T cells, or bulk PBMC T cells (not recorded which). Receptors were obtained from a young man in good health.

CDR3 amino acids: CASSFSRDTYNEQFF. The rearrangement uses TRBV7-3 and TRBJ2-1; TCRdb returns TRBD1, unconfirmable since there is no DNA. Per germline, CDR1 SGHTA and CDR2 FQGTGA. This CDR3 region has 15 residues.

The J gene is TRBJ1-1, the V gene TRBV5-1; TCRdb's D call, TRBD1, is unchecked because there is no DNA. The CDR3 sequence is 15 residues long. Looked up from germline, CDR1 is SGHRS and CDR2 is YFSETQ. The CDR3: CASSRTGGVNTEAFF.

The rearrangement joins TRBV7-2 to TRBJ1-3; TCRdb's assignment of TRBD1 cannot be checked, as there is no DNA. Per the germline V gene, CDR1 is SGHTA and CDR2 is FQGNSA. CDR3 size: 15 residues. CDR3 protein: CASRRTGHSGNTIYF.

The chain couples TRBV9 to TRBJ2-7; TCRdb gives TRBD1 as the D gene, but with no DNA this cannot be confirmed. CDR3 size: 14 residues. CDR1 and CDR2 from the germline V gene are SGDLS and YYNGEE. This CDR3 reads CASSESTGFYEQYF.

The chain carries TRBV12-5 and TRBJ2-1; TCRdb lists TRBD2, though no DNA is available to test this call. Germline values: CDR1 LGHNT, CDR2 FRNRAP. The CDR3 has 14 residues. The CDR3 sequence: CASGAGLAKNEQFF.

The chain links TRBV7-2 to TRBJ2-2; lacking DNA, the TRBD1 call made by TCRdb goes unchecked. Germline V gene data show CDR1 as SGHTA and CDR2 as FQGNSA. The CDR3 totals 16 residues. The CDR3 here is CASSLGWGSNTGELFF. The full variable domain, its missing parts supplied by reference TRBV7-2 and TRBJ2-2, is GAGVSQSPSNKVTEKGKDVELRCDPISGHTALYWYRQSLGQGLEFLIYFQGNSAPDKSGLPSDRFSAERTGGSVSTLTIQRTQQEDSAVYLCASSLGWGSNTGELFFGEGSRLTVL.

The CDR3 sequence: CASSSQGPSSTDTQYF. The genes are TRBV27 and TRBJ2-3; TCRdb proposes TRBD2, but this gene call is untestable without DNA. Looked up from germline, CDR1 is MNHEY and CDR2 is SMNVEV (reference sequence). This CDR3 spans 16 amino acids.

The V gene is TRBV7-6, the J gene TRBJ2-5; checking the TCRdb D call of TRBD1 is not possible without DNA. The CDR3 is 14 amino acids. The germline CDR1 and CDR2 sequences are SGHVS and FNYEAQ. CDR3 region: CASSVGTTKETQYF.

This chain uses TRBV7-9 with TRBJ2-3; without DNA, the TCRdb call of TRBD2 cannot be checked. Looked up from germline, CDR1 is SEHNR and CDR2 is FQNEAQ (reference sequence). CDR3 size: 16 residues. This CDR3 is CASTPLAGRFTDTQYF.

V gene TRBV20-1 combines with J gene TRBJ2-1. In germline, CDR1 is DFQATT, CDR2 SNEGSKA (reference sequence). The CDR3 has 15 residues. CDR3 region: CSASRFRASYGEQFF.

The chain couples TRBV7-2 to TRBJ2-5; without DNA, the TCRdb call of TRBD1 cannot be checked. The CDR3 runs to 16 residues. The V gene's germline CDR1 is SGHTA and CDR2 FQGNSA. CDR3 amino acids: CASSLALGSAQETQYF.

The chain carries TRBV25-1 and TRBJ2-7; the D gene TCRdb calls, TRBD2, cannot be checked with no DNA. This CDR3 is built from 16 residues. Germline CDR1 reads MGHDK; CDR2 reads SYGVNS. The CDR3 protein is CASSDRGRATSYEQYF.

The V and J genes are TRBV6-2 or TRBV6-3 and TRBJ1-1; the TCRdb D gene call, TRBD1, has no DNA to confirm it. The CDR3 is made up of 15 amino acids. Germline V gene lookup returns CDR1 MNHEY and CDR2 SVGEGT. The CDR3 reads CASRQSRQLHTEAFF.

V and J are TRBV11-3 and TRBJ2-1; TCRdb gives TRBD2 as the D gene, but with no DNA this cannot be confirmed. CDR1 is SGHNT and CDR2 is YENEEA in the germline V gene. This CDR3 is built from 18 residues. The CDR3 spells CASSLVVSGGMGANEQFF.

The V gene is TRBV15, the J gene TRBJ2-4; TCRdb's D call, TRBD1, is unchecked because there is no DNA. CDR1 and CDR2 (germline): LNHNV, YYDKDF (reference sequence). The CDR3 has 18 residues. The CDR3 loop is CATSRGQGKRIAKNIQYF. Filled out from reference TRBV15 and TRBJ2-4, the complete variable domain reads DAMVIQNPRYQVTQFGKPVTLSCSQTLNHNVMYWYQQKSSQAPKLLFHYYDKDFNNEADTPDNFQSRRPNTSFCFLDIRSPGLGDTAMYLCATSRGQGKRIAKNIQYFGAGTRLSVL.

The rearrangement joins TRBV7-9 to TRBJ2-7. Germline assignment: CDR1 SEHNR and CDR2 FQNEAQ (reference sequence). The CDR3 has 11 residues. This CDR3 reads CASSLVGEQYF.

The genes are TRBV10-3 and TRBJ2-5. The germline V gene has CDR1 ENHRY and CDR2 SYGVKD. The CDR3 covers 12 residues. The chain's CDR3 is CAISGSGETQYF.

This sequence joins TRBV5-1 and TRBJ2-1. CDR1 is SGHRS and CDR2 is YFSETQ in the germline V gene. This CDR3 contains 13 residues. CDR3 sequence: CASQSSDYNEQFF.

The chain is built from TRBV5-1 and TRBJ1-1. CDR1 and CDR2 (germline): SGHRS, YFSETQ. CDR3 length: 15 amino acids. The CDR3: CASSPGLDYNTEAFF.

The chain recombines TRBV7-9 with TRBJ2-3; with no DNA, the TCRdb D assignment of TRBD1 cannot be verified. The CDR3 consists of 15 residues. The germline gives CDR1 SEHNR, CDR2 FQNEAQ (reference sequence). This CDR3 is CASTLGTGVLDTQYF.

This sequence joins TRBV6-5 and TRBJ2-2. Germline V lookup: CDR1 MNHEY, CDR2 SVGAGI. The CDR3 length is 16 residues. The CDR3: CASSFRTSANTGELFF.

V is TRBV20-1 and J is TRBJ2-5; TCRdb designates TRBD2, a call that cannot be tested without DNA. The CDR3 runs 15 residues. Germline V lookup: CDR1 DFQATT, CDR2 SNEGSKA (reference sequence). The CDR3: CSARGTSGTQETQYF.

The chain has TRBV29-1 and TRBJ2-7; TCRdb gives TRBD1 as the D gene, but with no DNA this cannot be confirmed. Germline V CDR1 and CDR2: SQVTM, ANQGSEA. The CDR3 consists of 12 residues. CDR3 region: CSVIPGTDEQYF.

The chain couples TRBV10-3 to TRBJ2-5; TCRdb indicates TRBD1, and absent DNA this call remains unverified. Per the germline V gene, CDR1 is ENHRY and CDR2 is SYGVKD. CDR3 length: 14 amino acids. The chain's CDR3 is CASAPAGAAETQYF.

This CDR3 is CASSFLAGRQPQHF. The chain links TRBV12-3 or TRBV12-4 to TRBJ1-5. CDR3 length equals 14 residues.